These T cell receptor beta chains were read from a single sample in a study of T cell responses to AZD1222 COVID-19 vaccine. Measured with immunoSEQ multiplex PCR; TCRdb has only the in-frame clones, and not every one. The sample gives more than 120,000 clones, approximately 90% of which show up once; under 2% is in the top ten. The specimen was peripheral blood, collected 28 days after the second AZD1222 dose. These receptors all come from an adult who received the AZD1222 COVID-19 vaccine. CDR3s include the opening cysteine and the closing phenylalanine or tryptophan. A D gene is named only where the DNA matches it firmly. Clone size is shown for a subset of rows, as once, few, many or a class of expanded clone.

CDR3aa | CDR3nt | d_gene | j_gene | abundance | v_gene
CASSSGTISGNTIYF | TGTGCCAGCAGTTCCGGGACAATCTCTGGAAACACCATATATTTT | - | TRBJ1-3 | - | TRBV6-2/TRBV6-3
CASSPSPGRARGPPDTQYF | TGTGCCAGCAGTCCATCCCCCGGGAGGGCCCGGGGTCCCCCAGATACGCAGTATTTT | TRBD2 | TRBJ2-3 | - | TRBV6-2/TRBV6-3
CAWSVVGRDEQYF | TGTGCCTGGAGTGTTGTCGGACGGGACGAGCAGTACTTC | - | TRBJ2-7 | - | TRBV30
CASSPRGGADTQYF | TGTGCCAGCAGCCCCCGTGGGGGCGCAGATACGCAGTATTTT | - | TRBJ2-3 | - | TRBV28
CASSPHLVRETQYF | TGTGCCAGCAGTCCACACCTCGTACGGGAGACCCAGTACTTC | - | TRBJ2-5 | - | TRBV2
CATSSLRGRLYEQYF | TGTGCCACCAGCTCTCTCCGCGGGAGGCTCTACGAGCAGTACTTC | TRBD2 | TRBJ2-7 | - | TRBV15
CASSGWGSQHIQYF | TGTGCCAGCAGCGGATGGGGGAGTCAGCACATTCAGTACTTC | - | TRBJ2-4 | - | TRBV9
CASSSFPGGRYEQYF | TGTGCCAGCAGCTCATTCCCCGGGGGGAGGTACGAGCAGTACTTC | TRBD2 | TRBJ2-7 | once | TRBV5-8
CASSIPDRKSGKNIQYF | TGTGCCAGTAGTATCCCCGACAGGAAGAGTGGCAAAAACATTCAGTACTTC | - | TRBJ2-4 | - | TRBV19
CASSLGAGETQYF | TGTGCCAGCAGCCTGGGGGCGGGGGAGACCCAGTACTTC | - | TRBJ2-5 | - | TRBV7-2
CASSLDGNVGPLHF | TGTGCCAGCAGCCTGGACGGAAATGTTGGTCCCCTCCACTTT | - | TRBJ1-6 | - | TRBV11-2
CASSPGGGFSGYTF | TGCGCCAGCAGCCCCGGCGGGGGTTTCAGTGGCTACACCTTC | - | TRBJ1-2 | - | TRBV5-1
CASSQGTSNNQPQHF | TGTGCCAGCAGCCAAGGTACCTCCAACAATCAGCCCCAGCATTTT | - | TRBJ1-5 | - | TRBV3-1/TRBV3-2
CASSYSSYTEAFF | TGTGCCAGCAGTTACTCGAGCTACACTGAAGCTTTCTTT | - | TRBJ1-1 | - | TRBV6-5
CATSDLQGDYGYTF | TGTGCCACCAGTGATTTGCAGGGGGACTATGGCTACACCTTC | TRBD1 | TRBJ1-2 | - | TRBV24-1
CASSQGEESSGANVLTF | TGCGCCAGCAGCCAAGGGGAAGAAAGCTCTGGGGCCAACGTCCTGACTTTC | - | TRBJ2-6 | - | TRBV4-3
CASSWGDYSGNTIYF | TGTGCCAGCAGCTGGGGGGATTACTCTGGAAACACCATATATTTT | - | TRBJ1-3 | few | TRBV5-8
CASKGIYTDEQFF | TGTGCCAGCAAGGGGATCTACACGGATGAGCAGTTCTTC | - | TRBJ2-1 | - | TRBV5-4
CASSFLQGGETQYF | TGTGCCAGCAGCTTCTTACAGGGGGGAGAGACCCAGTACTTC | TRBD1 | TRBJ2-5 | - | TRBV7-9
CASSSFQRETDTGELFF | TGTGCCAGCAGTTCCTTTCAGCGGGAGACAGACACCGGGGAGCTGTTTTTT | TRBD2 | TRBJ2-2 | - | TRBV6-2/TRBV6-3
CASTMDPDRRTGELFF | TGTGCCAGCACCATGGATCCCGACAGGCGAACCGGGGAGCTGTTTTTT | - | TRBJ2-2 | - | TRBV11-2
CASSLPPGKGTEAFF | TGTGCCAGCAGCCTCCCCCCAGGGAAGGGGACTGAAGCTTTCTTT | - | TRBJ1-1 | - | TRBV11-2
CASSTDQNQPQHF | TGTGCCAGCAGCACGGACCAGAATCAGCCCCAGCATTTT | - | TRBJ1-5 | - | TRBV5-8
CASSPLTASGNTIYF | TGTGCCAGCAGCCCTCTAACTGCCTCTGGAAACACCATATATTTT | - | TRBJ1-3 | - | TRBV3-1/TRBV3-2
CASSQTGAGKGYTF | TGCGCCAGCAGCCAAACGGGAGCGGGGAAGGGCTACACCTTC | - | TRBJ1-2 | - | TRBV4-1
CASSQDGVAGPPYNEQFF | TGCGCCAGCAGCCAAGATGGCGTAGCGGGGCCGCCCTACAATGAGCAGTTCTTC | TRBD2 | TRBJ2-1 | - | TRBV4-3
CASSLVAGPNTEAFF | TGTGCCAGCAGCTTGGTTGCAGGGCCGAACACTGAAGCTTTCTTT | - | TRBJ1-1 | - | TRBV5-6
CASSLYQDTQYF | TGTGCCAGCAGCTTGTATCAAGATACGCAGTATTTT | - | TRBJ2-3 | - | TRBV7-9
CASSEHFSSPLHF | TGTGCCAGCAGCGAGCATTTTTCTTCACCCCTCCACTTT | - | TRBJ1-6 | - | TRBV6-5
CASSLTSETYNEQFF | TGTGCCAGCAGCCTGACTAGCGAGACATACAATGAGCAGTTCTTC | TRBD2 | TRBJ2-1 | - | TRBV7-3
CASSLGPGGDTQYF | TGTGCCAGCAGTTTAGGTCCCGGAGGAGATACGCAGTATTTT | - | TRBJ2-3 | - | TRBV28
CASITSGGTEAFF | TGTGCCAGCATAACCTCAGGGGGCACTGAAGCTTTCTTT | TRBD1 | TRBJ1-1 | - | TRBV7-9
CASSLLGMDRGRRNQPQHF | TGTGCCAGCTCCCTTCTGGGAATGGACAGGGGAAGGCGCAATCAGCCCCAGCATTTT | TRBD1 | TRBJ1-5 | - | TRBV2